These T cell receptor beta chains were read from a single sample in a study of CD8 T cells in ankylosing spondylitis. MiXCR, applied by TCRdb to the 5' RACE reads, yields one record per CDR3 protein. The sample holds about 800,000 distinct CDR3 sequences, approximately 10% seen once. Sequencing input: blood, either unsorted or a sorted T cell fraction (not recorded which). The receptor set was obtained from a male donor with ankylosing spondylitis. CDR3s include the opening cysteine and the closing phenylalanine or tryptophan. Each record gives: D gene, V gene, clone size, CDR3 length, J gene, CDR3 protein, CDR3 DNA. D genes are given only for firm matches. Clone size appears in some rows only: once, few, many, or a class for an expanded clone.

NA	TRBV7-7	many	13	TRBJ2-5	CASSFTGRETQYF	TGTGCTAGCAGCTTTACAGGGCGGGAGACCCAGTACTTC
NA	TRBV27	few	12	TRBJ1-6	CASRAFNSPLHF	TGTGCCAGTAGGGCGTTTAATTCACCCCTCCACTTT
NA	TRBV6-2/TRBV6-3	many	13	TRBJ2-7	CASMTAGGGEQYF	TGTGCCAGCATGACGGCCGGAGGAGGAGAGCAGTACTTC
NA	TRBV7-2	few	13	TRBJ2-1	CASSNGFYNEQFF	TGTGCCAGCAGCAATGGGTTTTACAATGAGCAGTTCTTC
NA	TRBV7-2	many	15	TRBJ1-5	CASSLGRYSNQPQHF	TGTGCCAGCAGCTTGGGTCGTTATAGCAATCAGCCCCAGCATTTT
TRBD2	TRBV4-3	NA	14	TRBJ2-1	CASSQGREYNEQFF	TGCGCCAGCAGCCAAGGGCGGGAGTACAATGAGCAGTTCTTC
NA	TRBV7-2	few	16	TRBJ1-1	CASSLEQVGAGTEAFF	TGTGCCAGCAGCTTAGAACAGGTAGGAGCTGGGACTGAAGCTTTCTTT
TRBD2	TRBV9	NA	15	TRBJ2-3	CASSVASGITDTQYF	TGTGCCAGCAGCGTAGCGAGCGGGATTACAGATACGCAGTATTTT
TRBD1	TRBV20-1	few	14	TRBJ1-5	CSANRGQSNQPQHF	TGCAGTGCTAACCGGGGACAGAGCAATCAGCCCCAGCATTTT
TRBD1	TRBV29-1	many	12	TRBJ2-5	CSVTGKQETQYF	TGCAGCGTGACAGGGAAGCAAGAGACCCAGTACTTC
TRBD1	TRBV5-5	NA	14	TRBJ2-1	CASSYGQGLDEQFF	TGTGCCAGCAGCTATGGACAGGGTTTGGATGAGCAGTTCTTC
TRBD1	TRBV4-2	few	16	TRBJ1-1	CASSQPGTGSFPEAFF	TGTGCCAGCAGCCAGCCGGGGACAGGGAGTTTCCCTGAAGCTTTCTTT
NA	TRBV12-3/TRBV12-4	NA	15	TRBJ2-1	CASRGSSRRDDEQFF	TGTGCCAGCAGGGGGTCTTCTAGGAGGGACGATGAGCAGTTCTTC
NA	TRBV7-9	NA	13	TRBJ2-1	CASSLDIGDEQFF	TGTGCCAGCAGCTTAGATATAGGGGATGAGCAGTTCTTC
TRBD1	TRBV7-2	many	16	TRBJ1-2	CASSLVSGTGNFGYTF	TGTGCCAGCAGCTTAGTATCTGGGACAGGGAACTTTGGCTACACCTTC
TRBD1	TRBV5-1	many	15	TRBJ2-3	CASSVQGSLGDTQYF	TGCGCCAGCAGCGTACAGGGGAGTTTAGGAGATACGCAGTATTTT
TRBD2	TRBV5-1	NA	14	TRBJ2-1	CASSFAGEGGEQFF	TGCGCCAGCAGCTTCGCGGGAGAGGGTGGTGAGCAGTTCTTC
NA	TRBV6-1	few	14	TRBJ2-7	CASLKDRNSYEQYF	TGTGCCAGCCTAAAGGACCGTAACTCCTACGAGCAGTACTTC
NA	TRBV7-2	NA	15	TRBJ2-1	CASSLTGVFSDEQFF	TGTGCCAGCAGCTTGACGGGGGTTTTTTCGGATGAGCAGTTCTTC
TRBD2	TRBV5-1	few	18	TRBJ2-7	CASSLAMGSGGSGYEQYF	TGCGCCAGCAGCTTGGCCATGGGTAGCGGGGGTTCCGGATACGAGCAGTACTTC
NA	TRBV6-2/TRBV6-3	once	15	TRBJ2-1	CASSYRAHLYNEQFF	TGTGCCAGCAGTTATCGAGCGCACCTCTACAATGAGCAGTTCTTC
NA	TRBV6-2/TRBV6-3	few	14	TRBJ1-1	CASSLPGTDTEAFF	TGTGCCAGCAGTTTACCGGGAACGGACACTGAAGCTTTCTTT
NA	TRBV11-2	NA	15	TRBJ2-1	CASSFGLVMYNEQFF	TGTGCCAGCAGCTTCGGACTGGTCATGTACAATGAGCAGTTCTTC
NA	TRBV4-3	few	15	TRBJ1-1	CASSRTAVTNTEAFF	TGCGCCAGCAGCCGGACGGCTGTTACGAACACTGAAGCTTTCTTT
TRBD1	TRBV12-3/TRBV12-4	few	15	TRBJ1-2	CASSSYRGLRYGYTF	TGTGCCAGCAGTTCCTACAGGGGACTGCGCTATGGCTACACCTTC
NA	TRBV4-1	NA	14	TRBJ1-1	CASSQDKANTEAFF	TGCGCCAGCAGCCAAGATAAGGCGAACACTGAAGCTTTCTTT
NA	TRBV18	NA	14	TRBJ2-7	CASSSYAEAYEQYF	TGTGCCAGCTCATCCTACGCAGAAGCCTACGAGCAGTACTTC
NA	TRBV5-1	NA	15	TRBJ2-3	CASTPWIRTTDTQYF	TGCGCCAGCACCCCTTGGATAAGGACCACAGATACGCAGTATTTT
TRBD1	TRBV5-1	many	14	TRBJ2-1	CASSQGASYNEQFF	TGCGCCAGCAGCCAGGGGGCATCCTACAATGAGCAGTTCTTC
NA	TRBV7-2	NA	14	TRBJ1-6	CASSLVRMGGSLHF	TGTGCCAGCAGCTTAGTGCGGATGGGTGGCAGTCTCCACTTT
NA	TRBV7-2	many	13	TRBJ2-2	CASSLEPGGELFF	TGTGCCAGCAGCTTAGAGCCGGGCGGGGAGCTGTTTTTT
NA	TRBV18	few	12	TRBJ2-7	CASSQGRDEQYF	TGTGCCAGCTCACAAGGCCGGGACGAGCAGTACTTC
TRBD2	TRBV20-1	NA	15	TRBJ2-1	CSGIAGGGSYNEQFF	TGCAGTGGAATAGCGGGGGGTGGCTCCTACAATGAGCAGTTCTTC
NA	TRBV20-1	few	13	TRBJ2-5	CSALIIGRETQYF	TGCAGTGCTTTAATTATAGGCCGGGAGACCCAGTACTTC
TRBD1	TRBV12-3/TRBV12-4	few	15	TRBJ1-2	CASSPGTGGYYGYTF	TGTGCCAGCAGTCCGGGTACAGGGGGTTACTATGGCTACACCTTC
NA	TRBV24-1	NA	13	TRBJ2-1	CATSDAGTNEQFF	TGTGCCACCAGTGATGCCGGGACTAATGAGCAGTTCTTC
TRBD2	TRBV18	few	17	TRBJ2-5	CASSPLTSGSNQETQYF	TGTGCCAGCTCACCACTAACTAGCGGGAGCAACCAAGAGACCCAGTACTTC
NA	TRBV2	few	12	TRBJ1-4	CASNQYPEKLFF	TGTGCCAGCAACCAATACCCTGAAAAACTGTTTTTT
TRBD1	TRBV30	NA	13	TRBJ2-3	CAWSVDRRLPQYF	TGTGCCTGGAGTGTGGACAGGCGCCTCCCGCAGTATTTT
NA	TRBV5-1	few	14	TRBJ2-5	CASSLVGTKETQYF	TGCGCCAGCAGCTTGGTGGGTACTAAAGAGACCCAGTACTTC
NA	TRBV7-9	NA	13	TRBJ2-1	CASSLVSITGEFF	TGTGCCAGCAGCTTAGTGTCAATTACAGGAGAATTCTTC
TRBD2	TRBV10-3	NA	15	TRBJ2-1	CAIRAGLADYNEQFF	TGTGCCATCAGAGCGGGACTAGCGGACTACAATGAGCAGTTCTTC
TRBD1	TRBV6-5	NA	16	TRBJ1-4	CASSYRGTGGSEKLFF	TGTGCCAGCAGTTACAGAGGGACAGGGGGCTCTGAAAAACTGTTTTTT
TRBD1	TRBV7-2	NA	13	TRBJ1-2	CASSLGGQDGYTF	TGTGCCAGCAGCTTAGGGGGACAGGATGGCTACACCTTC
TRBD2	TRBV6-1	NA	18	TRBJ2-3	CASSSMTSGGTSTDTQYF	TGTGCCAGCAGCTCCATGACTAGCGGGGGGACTAGCACAGATACGCAGTATTTT
NA	TRBV7-2	many	11	TRBJ2-7	CASSSKYEQYF	TGTGCCAGCAGCTCGAAGTACGAGCAGTACTTC
NA	TRBV5-1	few	15	TRBJ1-5	CASSTGREGNQPQHF	TGCGCCAGCAGCACGGGGAGAGAAGGGAATCAGCCCCAGCATTTT
TRBD2	TRBV20-1	NA	13	TRBJ2-7	CSARSLAGYEQYF	TGCAGTGCTAGGTCGCTAGCGGGCTACGAGCAGTACTTC
NA	TRBV20-1	NA	13	TRBJ2-5	CSAPRGAQETQYF	TGCAGTGCCCCACGGGGGGCCCAAGAGACCCAGTACTTC
NA	TRBV20-1	few	10	TRBJ2-7	CSALRLEQYF	TGCAGTGCCCTGAGGCTGGAGCAGTACTTC
NA	TRBV5-1	few	13	TRBJ1-2	CASSLNLEDGYTF	TGCGCCAGCAGCTTGAATCTTGAGGATGGCTACACCTTC
NA	TRBV6-1	few	16	TRBJ2-3	CASSPPGGRGADTQYF	TGTGCCAGCAGTCCGCCTGGGGGCAGGGGGGCAGATACGCAGTATTTT
NA	TRBV6-6	NA	13	TRBJ2-7	CASVLGPRYEQYF	TGTGCCAGCGTCCTGGGGCCAAGATACGAGCAGTACTTC
NA	TRBV10-3	NA	12	TRBJ2-7	CAISGQDREQYF	TGTGCCATCAGTGGACAGGATCGAGAGCAGTACTTC
NA	TRBV7-9	few	13	TRBJ1-2	CASSLGSSRGYTF	TGTGCCAGCAGCTTAGGCTCAAGCAGGGGCTACACCTTC
TRBD1	TRBV20-1	few	14	TRBJ2-7	CSARFRQGRYEQYF	TGCAGTGCTAGGTTTAGACAGGGGCGCTACGAGCAGTACTTC
NA	TRBV6-5	NA	15	TRBJ1-1	CASSSSTAPTREAFF	TGTGCCAGCAGTTCCTCTACCGCCCCTACCAGGGAAGCTTTCTTT